The clone carrying this T cell receptor beta chain was picked up a small number of times. What it recognizes is unknown. TCRdb ran MiXCR on the reads and lists one entry per CDR3 protein. The top ten hold roughly 90% of the sample, which has roughly 45,000 distinct CDR3 sequences, 20% to 25% seen once. These data belong to a study of T cell repertoires in cytomegalovirus infection. Study conclusions and caveats: Dominant in the ex vivo response were TCR beta clonotypes restricted by HLA-C and specific for CMV.

The source of this sequence is a human donor in good health (CMV status not recorded). Some clones in this sample may be carry-over from other donors' samples. The specimen was CD8+ T cells from cultured PBMCs, collected from culture after CMV antigen stimulation.

CDR3 sequence (DNA): TGTGCCAGCAGCTGGGGCCCGTCGGGGGCAAACACTGAAGCTTTCTTT. Translated: CASSWGPSGANTEAFF. This chain joins TRBV7-6 and TRBJ1-1, with D possibly matching TRBD1 (6 bases). CDR1 SGHVS and CDR2 FNYEAQ come from the germline V gene. The CDR3 sequence is 16 residues long. V lost 4 bases, J lost 2 bases, and 17 bases lay in between.